This TCR beta chain was profiled in a study of patients and donors after allogeneic stem cell transplantation. One entry per CDR3 protein, called by TCRdb with MiXCR from the RT-PCR reads. Among hundreds of thousands of distinct CDR3 sequences, 16% were seen once, and the ten largest hold 6.5% to 7.5%. This clonotype was detected only a few times. Trimming removed 2 bases from V and 8 bases from J, with 16 bases in between. This CDR3 has 14 residues. CDR1 is SGDLS and CDR2 is YYNGEE in the germline V gene. This receptor was identified in a human donor who was either an allogeneic HSCT recipient or a stem cell or donor lymphocyte infusion donor (not recorded which). It is not recorded whose cells these are; they may come from a transplant donor. Sequencing was performed on blood, either unsorted or a sorted T cell fraction (not recorded which). This chain connects TRBV9 to TRBJ1-2; D unresolved. CDR3 residues: CASSVNLEAGGYTF. The CDR3 coding sequence is TGTGCCAGCAGCGTTAACCTGGAGGCGGGGGGCTACACCTTC. The whole variable domain, filled in from reference TRBV9 and TRBJ1-2, reads DSGVTQTPKHLITATGQRVTLRCSPRSGDLSVYWYQQSLDQGLQFLIQYYNGEERAKGNILERFSAQQFPDLHSELNLSSLELGDSALYFCASSVNLEAGGYTFGSGTRLTVV.